Each of the 24 T cell receptor beta chains below was sequenced from the same sample in a study of beta chain features in type 1 diabetes. The authors reverse transcribed all of the isolated RNA, so sequencing captured expressed TCRB transcripts. TCRdb keeps only in-frame clones here, not all; method: immunoSEQ multiplex PCR. The table lists hundreds of thousands of clones, roughly a sixth of them singletons. Sequenced: naive CD4+ T cells from blood. These receptors were taken from a young man in good health.

The chain carries TRBV14 and TRBJ1-2; TRBD1 might be the D (6 bases). Germline CDR1 SGHDN, CDR2 FVKESK. V lost 6 bases and J 6 bases, leaving 11 bases between the germline ends. This CDR3 is built from 12 residues. The CDR3 loop is CASRRQDHGYTF. The CDR3 bases are TGTGCCAGCAGACGACAGGATCATGGCTACACCTTC. Based on the CDR3 plus reference TRBV14 and TRBJ1-2, the full variable domain is EAGVTQFPSHSVIEKGQTVTLRCDPISGHDNLYWYRRVMGKEIKFLLHFVKESKQDESGMPNNRFLAERTGGTYSTLKVQPAELEDSGVYFCASRRQDHGYTFGSGTRLTVV.

There are a few counts of this clone. The J gene is TRBJ2-3, the V gene TRBV4-3; 8 bases align to TRBD1. The V gene end was trimmed by 0 bases and the J gene end by 4 bases; junction bases not matched to a gene: 9. Germline V gives CDR1 LGHNA, CDR2 YSLEER. This CDR3 spans 17 amino acids. The CDR3 DNA sequence: TGCGCCAGCAGCCAAGAAGCCGGCAGGGGGCAACCAGATACGCAGTATTTT. It specifies CASSQEAGRGQPDTQYF.

This rearrangement joins TRBV5-1 to TRBJ2-7, with D possibly TRBD1 on 6 matching bases. V shed 4 bases and J shed 1 base, with 12 bases lying between them. Germline loops: CDR1 SGHRS, CDR2 YFSETQ. This CDR3 spans 14 amino acids. The CDR3 region has the DNA TGCGCCAGCAGCAAGGCTACAGGGTCCTACGAGCAGTACTTC. Amino acid sequence: CASSKATGSYEQYF.

The rearrangement links TRBV28 to TRBJ1-2, with TRBD1 matching 10 bases. This CDR3 comprises 17 residues. With 6 bases clipped from V and 8 bases from J, the junction kept 18 bases outside the gene matches. Looked up from germline, CDR1 is MDHEN and CDR2 is SYDVKM. The CDR3 DNA reads TGTGCCAGCAGGCCAGCCGCCGGGGACAGGGGCCGAGGCGGCTACACCTTC. It specifies CASRPAAGDRGRGGYTF.

This clone was picked up a small number of times. This rearrangement joins TRBV7-2 to TRBJ2-5; perhaps TRBD2 as D (7 bases). CDR1 SGHTA and CDR2 FQGNSA come from the germline V gene. V lost 1 base to trimming and J lost 4 bases, with 16 bases between them. This CDR3 comprises 16 residues. The CDR3 bases are TGTGCCAGCAGCTTAGTGTCGGGGGGCGCCGTAGAGACCCAGTACTTC. It yields the protein CASSLVSGGAVETQYF.

This clone came up a few times. CDR3 coding DNA: TGTGCCAGCAGTGCTGTCAGGACTTATGGCTACACCTTC. Its translation: CASSAVRTYGYTF. The gene calls are TRBV2 and TRBJ1-2; D gene unclear. The V and J ends lost 4 bases and 5 bases respectively, with 11 bases between them. Per germline, CDR1 SNHLY and CDR2 FYNNEI. The length of the CDR3 is 13 residues.

In regard to this clone: This specimen includes other DNA sequences encoding the same CDR3. The rearrangement joins TRBV5-1 to TRBJ2-6, with D perhaps TRBD1 (6 bases). The V end was cut by 4 bases, the J end by 2 bases, with 7 bases between. Per germline, CDR1 SGHRS and CDR2 YFSETQ. This CDR3 has 14 amino acids. The CDR3 region has the DNA TGCGCCAGCAGCCGGACAGCTGGGGCCAACGTCCTGACTTTC. Its translation is CASSRTAGANVLTF.

The table lists this clone with a few counts. The chain recombines TRBV7-9 with TRBJ2-3, with D tentatively TRBD2 (6 bases). Trimming cost V 1 base and J 4 bases, with 12 bases left between them. Germline values: CDR1 SEHNR, CDR2 FQNEAQ (reference sequence). The CDR3 totals 15 residues. CDR3 sequence: CASSLEGRGADTQYF. CDR3 nucleotide sequence: TGTGCCAGCAGCTTAGAGGGTCGCGGGGCAGATACGCAGTATTTT.

This clone was counted between two and nine times. The chain employs TRBV29-1 and TRBJ2-1, with D unclear. This CDR3 is 13 amino acids long. Trimming took 4 bases from V and 0 from J, leaving 7 bases between them. CDR1 and CDR2 (germline): SQVTM, ANQGSEA. CDR3 DNA sequence: TGCAGCGTTGTTGCTAGCTCCTACAATGAGCAGTTCTTC. Residues: CSVVASSYNEQFF.

The count of this clone is one. The chain has TRBV20-1 and TRBJ2-3; perhaps TRBD1 as D (6 bases). Trimming cost V 6 bases and J 4 bases, with 8 bases left between them. CDR3 size: 11 residues. The germline gives CDR1 DFQATT, CDR2 SNEGSKA (reference sequence). CDR3 sequence (DNA): TGCAGTGCAACAGGGTCAGATACGCAGTATTTT. Protein sequence: CSATGSDTQYF.

This clone has a handful of counts. J is TRBJ2-1 and V is TRBV7-2, with D perhaps TRBD2 (6 bases). The CDR3 spans 15 residues. With 4 bases removed from V and 0 bases from J, the gap between germline ends came to 10 bases. CDR1 and CDR2 (germline): SGHTA, FQGNSA. CDR3 loop: CASSSGGSSYNEQFF. The DNA for the CDR3 is TGTGCCAGCAGCTCTGGGGGGAGCTCCTACAATGAGCAGTTCTTC.

The rearrangement joins TRBV5-1 to TRBJ1-2, with D possibly TRBD1 on 6 matching bases. Trimming removed 2 bases at V and 4 bases at J, with 18 bases between. Germline lookup yields CDR1 SGHRS and CDR2 YFSETQ. This CDR3 is 16 amino acids long. CDR3 DNA sequence: TGCGCCAGCAGCTTAAGGACAGACGGATACCGCTATGGCTACACCTTC. Translated: CASSLRTDGYRYGYTF.

The chain links TRBV7-2 to TRBJ1-2, with a tentative D call TRBD1 (5 bases). Germline CDR1 is SGHTA and CDR2 is FQGNSA. This CDR3 is 13 amino acids long. V was clipped by 6 bases and J by 4 bases, with 12 bases between them. For the CDR3, the DNA is TGTGCCAGCAGTCAGGACAACCTCTATGGCTACACCTTC. As protein: CASSQDNLYGYTF.

CDR3 sequence reads: CASSFFLTDTQYF. In DNA, the CDR3 is TGCGCCAGCAGCTTCTTCCTCACAGATACGCAGTATTTT. The rearrangement joins TRBV5-1 to TRBJ2-3; no reliable D call. The V end was cut by 2 bases, the J end by 2 bases, with 6 bases between. This CDR3 has 13 amino acids. Per the germline V gene, CDR1 is SGHRS and CDR2 is YFSETQ.

There are a few counts of this clone. The rearrangement joins TRBV10-3 to TRBJ2-7; 16 bases fit TRBD2. CDR3 length: 17 amino acids. Germline lookup yields CDR1 ENHRY and CDR2 SYGVKD. V lost 6 bases, J lost 4 bases, and 9 bases stayed unmatched. CDR3 amino acids: CAIRSRGLAGGEYEQYF. The CDR3 DNA reads as TGTGCCATCAGAAGCAGGGGACTAGCGGGAGGGGAATACGAGCAGTACTTC.

This clone was counted between two and nine times. The rearrangement uses TRBV5-6 and TRBJ2-5; D perhaps matches TRBD2 (6 bases). Germline V gives CDR1 SGHDT, CDR2 YYEEEE. V lost 2 bases and J 2 bases, leaving 13 bases between the germline ends. CDR3 size: 15 residues. CDR3 sequence: CASSFSPTRQETQYF. The CDR3 DNA is TGTGCCAGCAGCTTTTCCCCGACTAGGCAAGAGACCCAGTACTTC.

This chain uses TRBV4-2 with TRBJ1-2; maybe TRBD1 (6 bases). There are 15 residues in the CDR3. V was pared by 1 base and J by 6 bases, with 15 bases between. CDR1 is LGHNA, CDR2 YNFKEQ, per germline. CDR3 DNA sequence: TGTGCCAGCAGCCAAGCCGCGGGTAGGGGGGATGGCTACACCTTC. Residues: CASSQAAGRGDGYTF.

V is TRBV28 and J is TRBJ1-4; TRBD1 is a possible D gene (6 bases). V was trimmed by 6 bases and J by 2 bases, leaving 7 bases between them. This CDR3 region has 13 residues. Per the germline V gene, CDR1 is MDHEN and CDR2 is SYDVKM. The CDR3 region is CASRQGTNEKLFF. The CDR3, as DNA: TGTGCCAGCAGACAGGGTACTAATGAAAAACTGTTTTTT.

This clone was counted only a few times. The chain couples TRBV7-3 to TRBJ2-7; no definite D call. Germline loops: CDR1 SGHTA, CDR2 FQGTGA. Deletions cut 5 bases from V and 4 bases from J, with 18 bases between. CDR3 length equals 15 residues. CDR3 sequence: CASSPHPAQPYEQYF. For the CDR3, the DNA is TGTGCCAGCAGCCCCCATCCGGCTCAACCATACGAGCAGTACTTC.

This chain joins TRBV27 and TRBJ2-3; D not certain. The CDR3 runs to 14 residues. The germline V and J ends were trimmed by 6 bases and 0 bases, with 10 bases remaining between them. Germline V gene lookup returns CDR1 MNHEY and CDR2 SMNVEV (reference sequence). CDR3 DNA: TGTGCCAGCAGCCGCAAATTGAGCACAGATACGCAGTATTTT. Its protein is CASSRKLSTDTQYF.

As DNA, the CDR3 is TGCGCCAGCAGCCAAGCGAGCATTCAGTACTTC. Protein: CASSQASIQYF. This chain uses TRBV4-1 with TRBJ2-4; no firm D call. CDR1 is MGHRA, CDR2 YSYEKL, per germline. Between the trimmed V and J ends, which lost 1 base and 9 bases, there was a span of 4 bases. The CDR3 consists of 11 residues.

This clone was observed a handful of times. The chain has TRBV18 and TRBJ2-1; D gene ambiguous. Germline CDR1 reads KGHSH; CDR2 reads LQKENI. V lost 1 base, J lost 8 bases, and 3 bases lay in between. The CDR3 contains 11 residues. DNA for the CDR3: TGTGCCAGCTCACCACAAGATGAGCAGTTCTTC. It is translated as CASSPQDEQFF. Drawing the rest from reference TRBV18 and TRBJ2-1, the complete variable domain is NAGVMQNPRHLVRRRGQEARLRCSPMKGHSHVYWYRQLPEEGLKFMVYLQKENIIDESGMPKERFSAEFPKEGPSILRIQQVVRGDSAAYFCASSPQDEQFFGPGTRLTVL.

The rearrangement joins TRBV27 to TRBJ2-4, with D perhaps TRBD1 (6 bases). This CDR3 contains 16 residues. V was trimmed by 5 bases and J by 1 base, leaving 15 bases between them. Germline-derived CDR1 and CDR2 are MNHEY and SMNVEV (reference sequence). As DNA, the CDR3 is TGTGCCAGCAGTACTCACAGGGTCGGGGCCAAAAACATTCAGTACTTC. This encodes CASSTHRVGAKNIQYF.

The chain links TRBV11-2 to TRBJ1-2; D is unresolved. CDR3 length: 13 residues. Germline V gene sequence: CDR1 SGHAT, CDR2 FQNNGV. V was shortened by 0 bases and J by 7 bases, with 9 bases between the two germline ends. In nucleotides, the CDR3 is TGTGCCAGCAGCTTAGACCGGTTATCTGGCTACACCTTC. Its translation is CASSLDRLSGYTF.